What follows is one TCR beta chain and its context. The entry originates in a study of blood T cell repertoires in COVID-19. Background on the study: Samples of COVID-19 (acute and convalescent) were obtained from the United States, Italy and Spain.

TCRdb keeps only in-frame clones here, not all; method: immunoSEQ multiplex PCR. The sample gives under 60,000 clones, 79% of which show up once; around a quarter is in the top ten. This CDR3 is 13 amino acids long. CDR1 MNHEY and CDR2 SVGAGI come from the germline V gene. The junction had 3 bases not matched to a gene; V was cut back by 6 bases and J by 3 bases. The sample comprised peripheral blood. The receptor was derived from a man aged 65 to 85 with acute or convalescent COVID-19. The chain couples TRBV6-5 to TRBJ2-7; 9 bases agree with TRBD1. CDR3 sequence reads: CASRGQGFYEQYF. CDR3 coding DNA: TGTGCCAGCAGGGGACAGGGTTTCTACGAGCAGTACTTC.